These T cell receptor beta chains were read from a single sample in a study of cytomegalovirus exposure and HLA in healthy donors. Repertoires were generated with immunoSEQ multiplex PCR, while TCRdb's copy carries only in-frame clones and drops some. The table includes some 140,000 clones, around 73% detected once. Input material: PBMCs. The receptors stem from a middle-aged woman in good health and CMV-seronegative. CDR3s leave out the opening cysteine and the closing phenylalanine or tryptophan. The D gene is left open where the match is weak.

j_call v_call d_call cdr3_aa
TRBJ1-2 TRBV18 - ASSPKGPGSIYGYT
TRBJ2-2 TRBV4-1 - ASSHFRGRNTGELF
TRBJ2-7 TRBV9 TRBD1 ASSVGPGQNYEQY
TRBJ2-7 TRBV7-9 TRBD2 ASRPTSGPTYEQY
TRBJ1-1 TRBV5-1 - ASSSQGRYTEAF
TRBJ1-2 TRBV2 - ASSGDNRYGYT
TRBJ2-2 TRBV25-1 - ASSASGVSVGELF
TRBJ1-6 TRBV10-3 TRBD1 AISEDRVYSPLH
TRBJ2-1 TRBV5-4 TRBD2 ASSERESEQF
TRBJ2-1 TRBV5-6 - ASSPSRGAYNEQF
TRBJ2-7 TRBV6-1 TRBD1 ASDRTYYEQY
TRBJ2-1 TRBV6-6 TRBD2 ASSYASGSYNEQF
TRBJ2-3 TRBV6-1 TRBD2 ASSRLAGTDTQY
TRBJ1-2 TRBV28 - ASSFVRSDYGYT
TRBJ2-3 TRBV29-1 - SVSLRLTDTQY
TRBJ1-1 TRBV5-1 - ASSFQGSTEAF
TRBJ1-3 TRBV6-8 - ASSPFGSGNTIY
TRBJ2-1 TRBV7-2 - ASSLGGSYNEQF
TRBJ1-3 TRBV4-3 - ASSQDSYTGNTIY
TRBJ1-2 TRBV27 TRBD1 ASRRQGRNYGYT
TRBJ2-4 TRBV27 - ASSLTAPNFAKNIQY
TRBJ2-1 TRBV19 TRBD1 ASSIATLGQGYEQF
TRBJ2-6 TRBV27 - ASSRQELSGANVLT
TRBJ2-7 TRBV10-2 TRBD2 ASKVTSGSYEQY
TRBJ2-2 TRBV2 - ASSEDAPATGELF
TRBJ1-1 TRBV6-4 TRBD1 ASISTGGTGNTEAF
- TRBV6-1 TRBD1 ASSDRTGGWGEQY
TRBJ1-2 TRBV12-2 - ARLRTGRPIRGYT
TRBJ2-2 TRBV7-3 TRBD1 ASSLMSRGPTGELF
TRBJ2-3 TRBV7-2 - ASSLSTRGDTQY
TRBJ1-6 TRBV7-9 TRBD1 ASSTTPGQSTPGSLH
TRBJ1-1 TRBV11-2 - ASSLNVVMDTEAF
TRBJ1-5 TRBV5-4 TRBD1 ASSLDGQGGQPQH
TRBJ1-2 TRBV5-6 TRBD1 ASSSLTGDYGYT
TRBJ2-3 TRBV9 TRBD2 ASSAGEGSDTQY
TRBJ2-5 TRBV15 - ATSSGSGGQETQY
TRBJ2-2 TRBV13 TRBD1 ASSGTGNTGELF
TRBJ2-4 TRBV4-1 TRBD2 ASSQGPVAGEAKNIQY
TRBJ2-5 TRBV7-2 - ASSLSQAQETQY
TRBJ1-5 TRBV6-1 - ASTRTQNQPQH
TRBJ1-2 TRBV29-1 TRBD1 SVSGQGGSYGYT
TRBJ1-1 TRBV6-6 - AIQMGGSITEAF
TRBJ2-7 TRBV13 - ASSLVGPDILKESSYEQY
TRBJ2-2 TRBV10-2 - ASMGLSNTGELF
TRBJ1-2 TRBV10-3 - AISESIPYGYT
TRBJ1-1 TRBV7-2 TRBD1 ASSTDRDTEAF
TRBJ1-1 TRBV25-1 - ASKCVRIGEAF
TRBJ2-1 TRBV5-4 TRBD2 ASSLDLAGPSSYNEQF
TRBJ1-4 TRBV18 TRBD1 ASSPGQENEKLF
TRBJ1-4 TRBV5-6 - ASSRPGLHEKLF
TRBJ1-1 TRBV6-5 - ASRHRQNTEAF
TRBJ1-1 TRBV11-2 - ASSLQGLSTEAF
TRBJ2-2 TRBV7-8 TRBD2 ASRPTSGENTGELF